This T cell receptor beta chain was recovered during a study of cytomegalovirus exposure and HLA in healthy donors. Concerning this clone itself: Its target is not known.

Study conclusions and caveats: Reports showed the classifier diagnosing cytomegalovirus status with high specificity and sensitivity. Rates of TCR association differed by HLA locus in a later analysis, with DRB1 highest and HLA-C lowest. Likely technical artifact: a cluster of highly shared sequence variants.

With 60 Vbeta and 13 Jbeta primers, the PCR was carried out. Method: immunoSEQ multiplex PCR; TCRdb's copy keeps in-frame clones and lacks some. The data contain 98,000 or so clones, around 82% of them seen just once; the ten biggest clones take up roughly 1.8%. V dropped 6 bases and J dropped 3; count of bases not matched to a gene: 3. The CDR3 spans 13 residues. Germline assignment: CDR1 SNHLY and CDR2 FYNNEI. The sequence derives from a woman in her forties in good health and CMV-seronegative. The V and J genes are TRBV2 and TRBJ2-7; TRBD2 agrees at 9 bases. Sequenced: PBMCs. The CDR3 reads CASRAGGFYEQYF. CDR3 nucleotides: TGTGCCAGCAGGGCGGGAGGGTTCTACGAGCAGTACTTC. Complete variable domain (other parts from reference TRBV2 and TRBJ2-7): EPEVTQTPSHQVTQMGQEVILRCVPISNHLYFYWYRQILGQKVEFLVSFYNNEISEKSEIFDDQFSVERPDGSNFTLKIRSTKLEDSAMYFCASRAGGFYEQYFGPGTRLTVT.